A selection of T cell receptor beta chains follows, all from one sample in a study of blood T cell repertoires in COVID-19. The protocol was immunoSEQ multiplex PCR, while the TCRdb copy is restricted to in-frame clones and leaves out a portion. This table has around 250,000 clones, 88% appearing once. The sequenced material came from PBMCs or T cells enriched from blood (not recorded which). All receptors come from a woman aged 40-49 years with acute COVID-19. Each CDR3 is given with its conserved first and last residue. The D gene is left open where the match is weak. Size values are once, few and many counts, or a class for expanded clones, and some rows have none.

d_gene: .
j_gene: TRBJ2-3
v_gene: TRBV5-4
abundance: .
CDR3aa: CASSLLVRDTDTQYF
CDR3nt: TGTGCCAGCAGCTTGCTGGTTCGGGACACAGATACGCAGTATTTT

d_gene: .
j_gene: TRBJ1-2
v_gene: TRBV19
abundance: .
CDR3aa: CASRSRAYGYTF
CDR3nt: TGTGCCAGTAGGAGCAGGGCCTATGGCTACACCTTC

d_gene: .
j_gene: TRBJ2-2
v_gene: TRBV27
abundance: .
CDR3aa: CASSLLTDVNTGELFF
CDR3nt: TGTGCCAGCAGTTTATTGACAGATGTGAACACCGGGGAGCTGTTTTTT

d_gene: TRBD1
j_gene: TRBJ1-3
v_gene: TRBV3-1/TRBV3-2
abundance: once
CDR3aa: CASSRVTGDPSGNTIYF
CDR3nt: TGTGCCAGCAGCCGGGTTACAGGGGACCCCTCTGGAAACACCATATATTTT

d_gene: TRBD1
j_gene: TRBJ1-2
v_gene: TRBV6-5
abundance: few
CDR3aa: CASSWDRTNYGYTF
CDR3nt: TGTGCCAGCAGCTGGGACAGAACAAACTATGGCTACACCTTC

d_gene: TRBD2
j_gene: TRBJ2-1
v_gene: TRBV11-1
abundance: .
CDR3aa: CASSLGWEGRNEQFF
CDR3nt: TGTGCCAGCAGCCTAGGGTGGGAGGGCCGCAATGAGCAGTTCTTC

d_gene: TRBD2
j_gene: TRBJ2-1
v_gene: TRBV7-9
abundance: few
CDR3aa: CASSRLAGGEQFF
CDR3nt: TGTGCCAGCAGCCGACTAGCGGGAGGAGAGCAGTTCTTC

d_gene: .
j_gene: TRBJ2-3
v_gene: TRBV6-4
abundance: .
CDR3aa: CASSVFGSDTQYF
CDR3nt: TGTGCCAGCAGTGTGTTTGGGAGCGATACGCAGTATTTT

d_gene: .
j_gene: TRBJ1-2
v_gene: TRBV9
abundance: .
CDR3aa: CASSVGDMGQGYGYTF
CDR3nt: TGTGCCAGCAGCGTAGGGGACATGGGTCAGGGCTATGGCTACACCTTC

d_gene: TRBD2
j_gene: TRBJ2-1
v_gene: TRBV18
abundance: .
CDR3aa: CASSLGGTSGTYNEQFF
CDR3nt: TGTGCCAGCTCCCTAGGGGGGACTAGCGGCACCTACAATGAGCAGTTCTTC

d_gene: TRBD1
j_gene: TRBJ2-5
v_gene: TRBV30
abundance: .
CDR3aa: CAWSSGGRETQYF
CDR3nt: TGTGCCTGGAGTTCAGGGGGCCGAGAGACCCAGTACTTC

d_gene: .
j_gene: TRBJ1-1
v_gene: TRBV19
abundance: .
CDR3aa: CASSRQQGNTEAFF
CDR3nt: TGTGCCAGTAGTAGGCAACAGGGTAACACTGAAGCTTTCTTT

d_gene: .
j_gene: TRBJ2-7
v_gene: TRBV5-1
abundance: .
CDR3aa: CASSLGGAWHEQYF
CDR3nt: TGCGCCAGCAGCTTGGGCGGAGCCTGGCACGAGCAGTACTTC

d_gene: .
j_gene: TRBJ2-7
v_gene: TRBV11-2
abundance: .
CDR3aa: CASSPTGMGEQYF
CDR3nt: TGTGCCAGCAGCCCCACAGGGATGGGCGAGCAGTACTTC

d_gene: .
j_gene: TRBJ1-6
v_gene: TRBV7-8
abundance: .
CDR3aa: CASSLQYNSPLHF
CDR3nt: TGTGCCAGCAGCTTGCAGTATAATTCACCCCTCCACTTT

d_gene: .
j_gene: TRBJ2-1
v_gene: TRBV6-6
abundance: .
CDR3aa: CASSRTGTPIAHNEQFF
CDR3nt: TGTGCCAGCAGTCGCACCGGGACTCCCATCGCCCACAATGAGCAGTTCTTC

d_gene: .
j_gene: TRBJ1-2
v_gene: TRBV25-1
abundance: .
CDR3aa: CASRDPLWAYGYTF
CDR3nt: TGTGCCAGCAGGGATCCTCTGTGGGCCTATGGCTACACCTTC

d_gene: TRBD1
j_gene: TRBJ2-1
v_gene: TRBV28
abundance: .
CDR3aa: CASSLLGGQGIYEQFF
CDR3nt: TGTGCCAGCAGTTTACTCGGGGGACAGGGGATCTATGAGCAGTTCTTC

d_gene: TRBD2
j_gene: TRBJ2-1
v_gene: TRBV5-1
abundance: .
CDR3aa: CASSPTGLADEQFF
CDR3nt: TGCGCCAGCAGCCCGACAGGACTAGCGGACGAGCAGTTCTTC

d_gene: .
j_gene: TRBJ2-1
v_gene: TRBV2
abundance: .
CDR3aa: CASRLLREAYNEQFF
CDR3nt: TGTGCCAGCAGACTTCTTCGGGAAGCCTACAATGAGCAGTTCTTC

d_gene: .
j_gene: TRBJ1-5
v_gene: TRBV27
abundance: .
CDR3aa: CASSPQGSNQPQHF
CDR3nt: TGTGCCAGCAGTCCTCAGGGGAGCAATCAGCCCCAGCATTTT

d_gene: .
j_gene: TRBJ1-1
v_gene: TRBV4-3
abundance: .
CDR3aa: CASSQTTENTEAFF
CDR3nt: TGCGCCAGCAGCCAAACAACAGAGAACACTGAAGCTTTCTTT

d_gene: .
j_gene: TRBJ1-2
v_gene: TRBV2
abundance: .
CDR3aa: CASSEAQGDGYTF
CDR3nt: TGTGCCAGCAGTGAAGCACAGGGTGATGGCTACACCTTC

d_gene: TRBD2
j_gene: TRBJ2-3
v_gene: TRBV10-3
abundance: .
CDR3aa: CAISAASGGGTDTQYF
CDR3nt: TGTGCCATCTCCGCGGCTAGCGGAGGGGGCACAGATACGCAGTATTTT

d_gene: .
j_gene: TRBJ2-7
v_gene: TRBV27
abundance: .
CDR3aa: CASSLTQNYEQYF
CDR3nt: TGTGCCAGCAGTTTGACACAGAATTACGAGCAGTACTTC

d_gene: TRBD2
j_gene: TRBJ2-5
v_gene: TRBV5-5
abundance: .
CDR3aa: CASSFRTSRETQYF
CDR3nt: TGTGCCAGCAGCTTCAGGACTAGCAGGGAGACCCAGTACTTC

d_gene: TRBD1
j_gene: TRBJ1-2
v_gene: TRBV28
abundance: .
CDR3aa: CASRTQGSVGYTF
CDR3nt: TGTGCCAGCAGAACACAGGGGTCTGTCGGCTACACCTTC

d_gene: TRBD1
j_gene: TRBJ1-1
v_gene: TRBV7-9
abundance: .
CDR3aa: CASSTDREAFF
CDR3nt: TGTGCCAGCAGCACGGACAGGGAAGCTTTCTTT

d_gene: TRBD1
j_gene: TRBJ1-4
v_gene: TRBV18
abundance: .
CDR3aa: CASSPPRDRGLLTNEKLFF
CDR3nt: TGTGCCAGCTCACCGCCCCGGGACAGGGGACTGCTTACTAATGAAAAACTGTTTTTT

d_gene: .
j_gene: TRBJ1-1
v_gene: TRBV7-6
abundance: .
CDR3aa: CASSSYARGSEAFF
CDR3nt: TGTGCCAGCAGCTCCTACGCCAGGGGTTCCGAAGCTTTCTTT

d_gene: .
j_gene: TRBJ1-2
v_gene: TRBV28
abundance: .
CDR3aa: CASQRRYYGYTF
CDR3nt: TGTGCCAGCCAGCGACGCTACTATGGCTACACCTTC

d_gene: TRBD1
j_gene: TRBJ2-5
v_gene: TRBV7-2
abundance: once
CDR3aa: CASSLDRGLQETQYF
CDR3nt: TGTGCCAGCAGCTTAGACAGGGGGCTGCAAGAGACCCAGTACTTC

d_gene: .
j_gene: TRBJ2-4
v_gene: TRBV28
abundance: .
CDR3aa: CASSLGGNIQYF
CDR3nt: TGTGCCAGCAGTTTAGGCGGAAACATTCAGTACTTC

d_gene: TRBD1
j_gene: TRBJ1-4
v_gene: TRBV5-1
abundance: .
CDR3aa: CASSLAGTGVLLAEKLFF
CDR3nt: TGCGCCAGCAGCTTGGCGGGGACAGGGGTTCTTCTTGCGGAAAAACTGTTTTTT

d_gene: .
j_gene: TRBJ2-7
v_gene: TRBV5-6
abundance: .
CDR3aa: CASSLGGSRYEQYF
CDR3nt: TGTGCCAGCAGCTTGGGAGGGAGCCGCTACGAGCAGTACTTC

d_gene: .
j_gene: TRBJ2-2
v_gene: TRBV19
abundance: .
CDR3aa: CASSIAGATTGELFF
CDR3nt: TGTGCCAGTAGTATAGCGGGAGCGACCACCGGGGAGCTGTTTTTT

d_gene: TRBD2
j_gene: TRBJ2-3
v_gene: TRBV10-3
abundance: .
CDR3aa: CAIRDPPGTSGRAVPNTQYF
CDR3nt: TGTGCCATCAGAGATCCACCCGGGACTAGCGGGAGGGCCGTGCCAAATACGCAGTATTTT

d_gene: TRBD1
j_gene: TRBJ2-7
v_gene: TRBV7-2
abundance: .
CDR3aa: CASSLGTGTDKQYF
CDR3nt: TGTGCCAGCAGCTTAGGGACTGGGACAGATAAGCAGTACTTC

d_gene: TRBD2
j_gene: TRBJ2-1
v_gene: TRBV28
abundance: .
CDR3aa: CASSLLAGGPNEQFF
CDR3nt: TGTGCCAGCAGTTTGCTCGCGGGAGGGCCCAATGAGCAGTTCTTC

d_gene: TRBD1
j_gene: TRBJ1-1
v_gene: TRBV28
abundance: .
CDR3aa: CASTRQGLNTEAFF
CDR3nt: TGTGCCAGCACTAGACAGGGCTTGAACACTGAAGCTTTCTTT

d_gene: .
j_gene: TRBJ2-2
v_gene: TRBV2
abundance: .
CDR3aa: CASSPQDANTGELFF
CDR3nt: TGTGCCAGCAGTCCACAGGACGCGAACACCGGGGAGCTGTTTTTT

d_gene: .
j_gene: TRBJ1-2
v_gene: TRBV19
abundance: .
CDR3aa: CASSIDTGINYGYTF
CDR3nt: TGTGCCAGTAGTATAGATACAGGAATAAACTATGGCTACACCTTC

d_gene: TRBD1
j_gene: TRBJ1-5
v_gene: TRBV6-5
abundance: .
CDR3aa: CASSRTGTSNQPQHF
CDR3nt: TGTGCCAGCAGCCGGACAGGGACCTCAAATCAGCCCCAGCATTTT

d_gene: TRBD1
j_gene: TRBJ2-7
v_gene: TRBV2
abundance: .
CDR3aa: CASSQTPGQGGEQYF
CDR3nt: TGTGCCAGCAGCCAAACACCGGGACAGGGAGGCGAGCAGTACTTC

d_gene: TRBD1
j_gene: TRBJ1-5
v_gene: TRBV6-2/TRBV6-3
abundance: .
CDR3aa: CASSYRRDRGHSSNQPQHF
CDR3nt: TGTGCCAGCAGTTATAGGCGGGACAGGGGGCATTCCAGCAATCAGCCCCAGCATTTT